This T cell receptor beta chain originates from a study of response to subunit inactivated influenza vaccine. This clonotype has ten or more counts. TCRdb used MiXCR to reprocess the RT-PCR reads, holding one entry per CDR3 protein. The sample lists over 150,000 distinct CDR3 sequences, around 11% seen once, with about 40% in the top ten. V lost 6 bases and J 3 bases, leaving 23 bases between the germline ends. CDR3 length equals 17 residues. The sequence was obtained from a man aged 45 to 70 who received an inactivated influenza vaccine. Sample: CD8+ T cells sorted from PBMCs, taken around 25 months after vaccination. This chain connects TRBV12-3 or TRBV12-4 to TRBJ1-2, with D possibly TRBD1 on 5 matching bases. CDR3 residues: CASSPAGAAITHYGYTF. The CDR3 nucleotides read TGTGCCAGCAGCCCGGCCGGGGCGGCTATTACTCACTATGGCTACACCTTC.